These 22 T cell receptor beta chains were sequenced from one sample in a study of T cell responses to AZD1222 COVID-19 vaccine. This table comes from immunoSEQ multiplex PCR, and its TCRdb copy is limited to in-frame clones, with some not included. Among tens of thousands of clones listed, over 75% were seen once. The sequences come from peripheral blood, collected on day 0 of AZD1222 vaccination. These receptors all stem from an adult in good health.

This clone has more than one count but fewer than ten. The chain is built from TRBV30 and TRBJ1-6; 9 bases fit TRBD1. The V and J ends lost 2 bases and 7 bases, in that order; junction bases with no gene match: 9. Germline V CDR1 and CDR2: GTSNPN, SVGIG (reference sequence). This CDR3 is built from 16 residues. CDR3 nucleotide sequence: TGTGCCTGGAGTAACTCGGACAGGGGAGGGAATTCACCCCTCCACTTT. Translating it yields CAWSNSDRGGNSPLHF.

The chain joins TRBV6-5 to TRBJ1-2, with D hard to call. Germline CDR1 is MNHEY and CDR2 is SVGAGI. CDR3 length: 14 amino acids. Trimming shortened V by 0 bases and J by 6 bases, and 11 bases separated the two germline ends. The CDR3 DNA follows: TGTGCCAGCAGTTACTCGCGGCAGCTAAATGGCTACACCTTC. It is translated as CASSYSRQLNGYTF.

The chain carries TRBV18 and TRBJ1-2, with D possibly matching TRBD1 (5 bases). V dropped 3 bases and J dropped 1 base, with 18 bases sitting between them. CDR1 is KGHSH, CDR2 LQKENI, per germline. This CDR3 has 17 residues. The CDR3 coding sequence is TGTGCCAGCTCACCTCGGGACCCAAGAAACCGTAACTATGGCTACACCTTC. Translation: CASSPRDPRNRNYGYTF.

The rearrangement uses TRBV5-6 and TRBJ1-2; tentatively, D is TRBD1 (6 bases). Trimming shortened V by 7 bases and J by 7 bases, and 20 bases separated the two germline ends. This CDR3 spans 14 amino acids. Germline values: CDR1 SGHDT, CDR2 YYEEEE. In DNA form, the CDR3 reads TGTGCCAGCCATAGCTTGTCAGGGGCGGGTGGCTACACCTTC. Its translation: CASHSLSGAGGYTF.

The rearrangement links TRBV19 to TRBJ1-3, with no clear D. The germline V gene encodes CDR1 LNHDA and CDR2 SQIVND (reference sequence). This CDR3 has 14 amino acids. V dropped 5 bases and J dropped 0 bases, with 8 bases sitting between them. The CDR3, as DNA: TGTGCCAGTAGTTTGGGGATCTCTGGAAACACCATATATTTT. It encodes CASSLGISGNTIYF. The entire variable domain, with the rest obtained from reference TRBV19 and TRBJ1-3, is as follows: DGGITQSPKYLFRKEGQNVTLSCEQNLNHDAMYWYRQDPGQGLRLIYYSQIVNDFQKGDIAEGYSVSREKKESFPLTVTSAQKNPTAFYLCASSLGISGNTIYFGEGSWLTVV.

This rearrangement joins TRBV18 to TRBJ1-4, with D perhaps TRBD1 (5 bases). The V gene's germline CDR1 is KGHSH and CDR2 LQKENI. Trimming shortened V by 2 bases and J by 8 bases, and 15 bases separated the two germline ends. The CDR3 consists of 15 residues. CDR3 protein: CASSPRPIQGEKLFF. The CDR3 bases are TGTGCCAGCTCACCAAGGCCCATTCAGGGAGAAAAACTGTTTTTT.

The chain recombines TRBV5-4 with TRBJ1-2; no reliable D call. The CDR3 runs to 15 residues. Germline lookup yields CDR1 SGHNT and CDR2 YYREEE (reference sequence). V dropped 0 bases and J dropped 5 bases, with 14 bases sitting between them. CDR3 residues: CASSLGESLRYGYTF. The CDR3 region has the DNA TGTGCCAGCAGCTTGGGGGAGTCCCTTAGGTATGGCTACACCTTC.

The chain uses TRBV7-8 and TRBJ2-7; 7 bases fit TRBD1. The germline CDR1 and CDR2 sequences are SGHVS and FQNEAQ. CDR3 size: 14 residues. The ends lost 4 bases at V and 6 bases at J; junction bases unmatched: 9. The CDR3 region is CASSSSQTGREQYV. The CDR3 DNA sequence: TGTGCCAGCAGCTCCTCCCAGACAGGGCGCGAGCAGTACGTC.

In its sample, this clone was seen a few times. CDR3 protein: CASGEIRSSYNEQFF. The CDR3 DNA sequence: TGTGCCAGCGGAGAAATCAGAAGCTCCTACAATGAGCAGTTCTTC. V and J are TRBV9 and TRBJ2-1; D gene unclear. Trimming took 7 bases from V and 0 from J, leaving 14 bases between them. This CDR3 region has 15 residues. The germline CDR1 and CDR2 sequences are SGDLS and YYNGEE.

This chain joins TRBV5-1 and TRBJ1-4, with 8 bases matching TRBD1. This CDR3 is built from 16 residues. V dropped 4 bases and J dropped 3; count of bases not matched to a gene: 8. Germline assignment: CDR1 SGHRS and CDR2 YFSETQ. CDR3 in DNA: TGCGCCAGCAGCACTGACAGGGGAGCCCCTAATGAAAAACTGTTTTTT. This codes for CASSTDRGAPNEKLFF.

This clone was picked up a small number of times. The chain is built from TRBV11-2 and TRBJ2-3; maybe TRBD2 (7 bases). CDR1 and CDR2 from the germline V gene are SGHAT and FQNNGV. Trimming removed 1 base at V and 4 bases at J, with 12 bases between. This CDR3 contains 15 residues. DNA of the CDR3: TGTGCCAGCAGCTTAGTCGGGGGGCAAGCAGATACGCAGTATTTT. Translated: CASSLVGGQADTQYF.

This clone was detected only once. This rearrangement joins TRBV6-7 to TRBJ2-7; D gene ambiguous. TRBV6-7 is treated as an ORF (open reading frame) with a function not yet certain. Trimming took off 5 bases at V and 0 bases at J, with 14 bases between the two ends. The length of the CDR3 is 15 residues. The CDR3, as DNA: TGTGCCAGCAGTCCCCGGGCTAAGGCCTCCTACGAGCAGTACTTC. Protein: CASSPRAKASYEQYF.

The chain employs TRBV18 and TRBJ1-6, with 9 nucleotides matching TRBD1. J lost 10 bases, V lost 7 bases, and 11 bases had no gene match. The CDR3 length is 15 residues. Germline loops: CDR1 KGHSH, CDR2 LQKENI. The CDR3 protein is CASFLTGTGFSPLHF. In nucleotides, the CDR3 is TGTGCCAGCTTCCTGACCGGGACAGGGTTCTCACCCCTCCACTTT.

This clone has only one observation. The chain combines TRBV7-2 with TRBJ2-3, with TRBD2 matching over 14 bases. The CDR3 consists of 16 residues. The germline gives CDR1 SGHTA, CDR2 FQGNSA. V shed 3 bases, J shed 8 bases, and the junction held 7 bases outside the gene matches. The CDR3 DNA sequence: TGTGCCAGCAGCTTGGACGGGACTAGCGGGAGTAGTACGCAGTATTTT. It yields the protein CASSLDGTSGSSTQYF.

This clone was counted only a few times. This chain uses TRBV4-1 with TRBJ1-2, with TRBD1 matching 9 bases. The germline CDR1 and CDR2 sequences are MGHRA and YSYEKL. V shed 1 base and J 8 bases; nucleotides not matched to a gene: 8. CDR3 length: 15 amino acids. The CDR3 loop reads CASSQADRGSRGYTF. The DNA for the CDR3 is TGCGCCAGCAGCCAAGCCGACAGGGGGTCCCGCGGCTACACCTTC.

Judged by abundance, this clone is medium-sized (0.01 to 0.1%). This rearrangement joins TRBV7-2 to TRBJ2-1; 8 bases are a match to TRBD2. J lost 4 bases, V lost 3 bases, and 5 bases had no gene match. Germline loops: CDR1 SGHTA, CDR2 FQGNSA. The CDR3 is 15 amino acids. CDR3 DNA: TGTGCCAGCAGCTTTAGTAGCGGGATGTACAATGAGCAGTTCTTC. It encodes CASSFSSGMYNEQFF.

CDR3 in amino acids: CASSAQASSNYGYTF. In DNA, the CDR3 is TGTGCCAGCAGCGCACAGGCGAGCTCTAACTATGGCTACACCTTC. The chain links TRBV9 to TRBJ1-2, with D possibly TRBD1 on 5 matching bases. The V gene's germline CDR1 is SGDLS and CDR2 YYNGEE. The CDR3 spans 15 residues. V shed 3 bases and J shed 0 bases, with 12 bases lying between them.

By sample fraction, this clone is medium-sized. The V gene is TRBV30, the J gene TRBJ1-6; a possible D gene is TRBD1 (6 bases). Trimming shortened V by 5 bases and J by 8 bases, and 10 bases separated the two germline ends. This CDR3 region has 12 residues. Germline assignment: CDR1 GTSNPN and CDR2 SVGIG (reference sequence). DNA of the CDR3: TGTGCCTGGCGGACAGCTGATTCACCCCTCCACTTT. Its protein is CAWRTADSPLHF.

The J gene is TRBJ1-4, the V gene TRBV6-5; no reliable D call. This CDR3 region has 14 residues. The germline CDR1 and CDR2 sequences are MNHEY and SVGAGI. V lost 0 bases, J lost 8 bases, and 10 bases lay in between. The DNA for the CDR3 is TGTGCCAGCAGTTACTCCGCCCGTCCCGAAAAACTGTTTTTT. Translated: CASSYSARPEKLFF.

V usage is TRBV5-5 and J usage is TRBJ2-7; no definite D call. V was clipped by 3 bases and J by 0 bases, with 10 bases between them. The germline V gene has CDR1 SGHKS and CDR2 YYEKEE (reference sequence). CDR3 length: 14 residues. CDR3 sequence reads: CASSYSYPSYEQYV. The CDR3 DNA sequence: TGTGCCAGCAGCTACAGCTACCCCTCCTACGAGCAGTACGTC.

The V call is TRBV19, the J call TRBJ1-4; 9 bases match TRBD1. The V gene's germline CDR1 is LNHDA and CDR2 SQIVND (reference sequence). The CDR3 length is 16 residues. Unmatched junction bases numbered 12, after V lost 5 bases and J lost 8 bases. The CDR3 coding sequence is TGTGCCAGTAGTGACAGAAACAGGGGGCCGAACGAAAAACTGTTTTTT. This encodes CASSDRNRGPNEKLFF.

The genes are TRBV11-3 and TRBJ1-3; possibly TRBD1 for D (5 bases). The CDR3 extends over 13 amino acids. CDR1 is SGHNT, CDR2 YENEEA, per germline. V gave up 5 bases and J gave up 4 bases, with 9 bases separating them. For the CDR3, the DNA is TGTGCCAGCAGCCATGGGGACGGAAACACCATATATTTT. Protein product: CASSHGDGNTIYF.